The 32 T cell receptor beta chains given below trace back to one sample, sequenced in a study of blood T cell repertoires in COVID-19. TCRdb's copy holds only in-frame clones and misses some; the assay was immunoSEQ multiplex PCR. The sample lists some 130,000 clones, about 81% occurring once. Sequenced sample: PBMCs or T cells enriched from blood (not recorded which). The receptors originated from a man aged 40-55 years with acute COVID-19.

The rearrangement joins TRBV6-5 to TRBJ1-6, with 7 bases lining up with TRBD1. The CDR3 is made up of 15 amino acids. The junction had 9 bases not matched to a gene; V was cut back by 6 bases and J by 7 bases. The germline CDR1 and CDR2 sequences are MNHEY and SVGAGI. As DNA, the CDR3 is TGTGCCAGCAGCCCCTTAAGCAGGGGGAATTCACCCCTCCACTTT. Translation gives CASSPLSRGNSPLHF.

This rearrangement joins TRBV5-1 to TRBJ1-1, with a tentative D call TRBD1 (5 bases). V gave up 4 bases and J gave up 4 bases, with 20 bases separating them. CDR3 length equals 16 residues. Germline V CDR1 and CDR2: SGHRS, YFSETQ. The CDR3 DNA is TGCGCCAGCAGCCCCTCGTCGGGGGAAGGCTTCACTGAAGCTTTCTTT. It yields the protein CASSPSSGEGFTEAFF.

V is TRBV7-2 and J is TRBJ2-1; 9 bases are shared with TRBD2. The CDR3 is 16 amino acids. The germline V gene encodes CDR1 SGHTA and CDR2 FQGNSA. The J segment lost 3 bases and the V segment lost 2 bases, leaving 5 bases of the junction unmatched. The CDR3 DNA reads as TGTGCCAGCAGCTTACAGAGCGGGGGGAACTACAATGAGCAGTTCTTC. It is translated as CASSLQSGGNYNEQFF.

The gene calls are TRBV6-1 and TRBJ2-7; D is perhaps TRBD1 (5 bases). V was trimmed by 3 bases and J by 3 bases, leaving 9 bases between them. This CDR3 contains 13 residues. Germline-derived CDR1 and CDR2 are MNHNS and SASEGT. CDR3 protein: CASSDRVGYEQYF. CDR3 sequence (DNA): TGTGCCAGCAGTGACAGGGTCGGCTACGAGCAGTACTTC.

This clone turned up a few times. The chain uses TRBV3-1 (or the pseudogene TRBV3-2) and TRBJ2-1, with D possibly matching TRBD2 (5 bases). The CDR3 consists of 15 residues. Trimming shortened V by 0 bases and J by 12 bases, and 18 bases separated the two germline ends. Germline values: CDR1 LGHDT, CDR2 YNNKEL (reference sequence). The CDR3 here is CASSQDGRLLKAQFF. Written as DNA, the CDR3 is TGTGCCAGCAGCCAAGATGGTAGACTACTGAAGGCGCAGTTCTTC.

V usage is TRBV5-6 and J usage is TRBJ2-3; unclear D gene. This CDR3 comprises 12 residues. Trimming took off 5 bases at V and 4 bases at J, with 8 bases between the two ends. Germline V gene lookup returns CDR1 SGHDT and CDR2 YYEEEE. CDR3 residues: CASSLVADTQYF. The CDR3 nucleotides read TGTGCCAGCAGTTTAGTGGCAGATACGCAGTATTTT.

This clone occurred a few times. The V gene is TRBV10-1, the J gene TRBJ1-2, with a possible D match to TRBD1 (5 bases). Trimming removed 3 bases from V and 13 bases from J, with 15 bases in between. Germline CDR1 is WNHNN and CDR2 is SYGVQD (reference sequence). This CDR3 spans 12 amino acids. This chain's CDR3 is CASSDPGTGITF. In DNA form, the CDR3 reads TGCGCCAGCAGTGACCCCGGGACTGGTATCACCTTC.

This chain connects TRBV28 to TRBJ1-1; D not certain. This CDR3 is built from 12 residues. Between the trimmed V and J ends, which lost 6 bases and 3 bases, there was a span of 8 bases. In germline, CDR1 is MDHEN, CDR2 SYDVKM. The CDR3 DNA sequence: TGTGCCAGCAGCCTTATGTACACTGAAGCTTTCTTT. Protein product: CASSLMYTEAFF.

The gene calls are TRBV12-3 or TRBV12-4 and TRBJ1-2; no clear D. This CDR3 is built from 12 residues. V shed 3 bases and J shed 1 base, with 3 bases lying between them. The CDR3 reads CASSFGNYGYTF. The DNA for the CDR3 is TGTGCCAGCAGTTTCGGTAACTATGGCTACACCTTC.

A few counts support this clone. This sequence joins TRBV29-1 and TRBJ1-2, with D possibly matching TRBD1 (6 bases). The V gene's germline CDR1 is SQVTM and CDR2 ANQGSEA. The germline V and J ends were trimmed by 7 bases and 4 bases, with 13 bases remaining between them. The CDR3 runs to 12 residues. The CDR3 DNA reads as TGCAGCGCTATGACAGGTCCCTATGGCTACACCTTC. This encodes CSAMTGPYGYTF.

The chain links TRBV6-6 to TRBJ1-1, with 12 bases identical to TRBD1. The CDR3 has 16 residues. V shed 6 bases and J 4 bases; nucleotides not matched to a gene: 9. CDR1 is MNHNY, CDR2 SVGAGI, per germline (reference sequence). As DNA, the CDR3 is TGTGCCAGCAGACCGGGACAGGGGGCCAGTGGCACTGAAGCTTTCTTT. Amino acid sequence: CASRPGQGASGTEAFF.

As concerns this clone: Other DNA sequences in the sample encode the same CDR3. The rearrangement links TRBV6-1 to TRBJ2-7; unclear D gene. V lost 1 base to trimming and J lost 4 bases, with 8 bases between them. The CDR3 contains 13 residues. The V gene's germline CDR1 is MNHNS and CDR2 SASEGT. This CDR3 reads CASSEGADYEQYF. The CDR3 DNA reads TGTGCCAGCAGTGAAGGGGCAGATTACGAGCAGTACTTC.

This clone was seen only a few times. The rearrangement uses TRBV10-3 and TRBJ2-7; TRBD1 matches 8 bases. After removal of 3 bases from V and 6 bases from J, the junction contained 7 bases not matched to a gene. The CDR3 loop spans 14 amino acids. CDR1 and CDR2 from the germline V gene are ENHRY and SYGVKD. The CDR3 is CAISESPDRVEQYF. DNA of the CDR3: TGTGCCATCAGTGAATCCCCGGACAGGGTCGAGCAGTACTTC.

The chain couples TRBV6-5 to TRBJ2-7; 9 nucleotides align to TRBD1. Germline V CDR1 and CDR2: MNHEY, SVGAGI. The CDR3 sequence is 16 residues long. After removal of 0 bases from V and 0 bases from J, the junction contained 3 bases not matched to a gene. The CDR3 nucleotides are TGTGCCAGCAGTTACTCTGGGACAGGGAGCTCCTACGAGCAGTACTTC. Translating gives CASSYSGTGSSYEQYF.

The chain has TRBV12-3 or TRBV12-4 and TRBJ1-5; 7 positions agree with TRBD1. This CDR3 comprises 13 residues. Losses at the gene ends were 8 bases for V and 7 bases for J; bases not matched to a gene: 8. CDR3 sequence reads: CASGDRERQPQHF. DNA for the CDR3: TGTGCCAGCGGTGACAGGGAGAGGCAGCCCCAGCATTTT.

V is TRBV2 and J is TRBJ1-6; 7 bases are a match to TRBD1. After removal of 10 bases from V and 7 bases from J, the junction contained 7 bases not matched to a gene. This CDR3 is built from 13 residues. Germline V gives CDR1 SNHLY, CDR2 FYNNEI. The CDR3 DNA reads TGTGCCATCCGGACAGGCGGCAATTCACCCCTCCACTTT. Translating it yields CAIRTGGNSPLHF.

The rearrangement uses TRBV5-1 and TRBJ2-3, with 9 bases matching TRBD1. The junction had 4 bases not matched to a gene; V was cut back by 0 bases and J by 2 bases. This CDR3 is 16 amino acids long. Germline V gives CDR1 SGHRS, CDR2 YFSETQ. Written as DNA, the CDR3 is TGCGCCAGCAGCTTGGCACAGGGGGCCCTCACAGATACGCAGTATTTT. Translated, it gives CASSLAQGALTDTQYF.

This clone occurred a few times. The gene calls are TRBV18 and TRBJ1-4; 8 nucleotides match TRBD1. The germline V gene encodes CDR1 KGHSH and CDR2 LQKENI. The CDR3 is 15 amino acids. J was trimmed by 8 bases and V by 3 bases; bases with no gene match: 8. Here the CDR3 reads CASSPSRGQEEKLFF. CDR3 bases: TGTGCCAGCTCACCCTCCAGGGGGCAGGAGGAAAAACTGTTTTTT.

This rearrangement joins TRBV11-3 to TRBJ2-2; a weak D match, TRBD2 (6 bases). Trimming shortened V by 6 bases and J by 8 bases, and 16 bases separated the two germline ends. Per germline, CDR1 SGHNT and CDR2 YENEEA. The CDR3 runs to 14 residues. The CDR3 coding sequence is TGTGCCAGCAGTTCAGGGCGGCGGGGAGGGGAGCTGTTTTTT. This translates into CASSSGRRGGELFF.

The chain combines TRBV9 with TRBJ2-7, with D maybe TRBD2 (7 bases). Trimming cost V 0 bases and J 5 bases, with 12 bases left between them. The CDR3 is made up of 14 amino acids. The V gene's germline CDR1 is SGDLS and CDR2 YYNGEE. The CDR3 bases are TGTGCCAGCAGCGTAGACCAGGGGAGGGACGAGCAGTACTTC. This gives the protein CASSVDQGRDEQYF.

The J gene is TRBJ2-7, the V gene TRBV27; 10 positions agree with TRBD2. CDR3 size: 18 residues. The V gene's germline CDR1 is MNHEY and CDR2 SMNVEV (reference sequence). V lost 2 bases and J lost 5; bases outside the gene matches: 15. CDR3 amino acids: CASSLTWWRASGRDEQYF. CDR3 nucleotides: TGTGCCAGCAGTTTAACGTGGTGGCGGGCTAGCGGGAGAGACGAGCAGTACTTC.

Turning to this clone: Mismatch with germline at one junction end may stem from a read error. This rearrangement joins TRBV6-1 to TRBJ1-3; possibly TRBD1 for D (5 bases). Per germline, CDR1 MNHNS and CDR2 SASEGT. The CDR3 length is 16 residues. The CDR3 DNA sequence: TGTGCCAGCAGGGAAGGGGCCAGTGGGTCTGGAAACACCATATATTTT. Residues: CASREGASGSGNTIYF.

This clone came up a few times. The rearrangement uses TRBV5-7 and TRBJ2-7; 7 nucleotides line up with TRBD2. TRBV5-7 is sorted into the ORF group, with uncertain function. The CDR3 extends over 13 amino acids. The V segment lost 4 bases and the J segment 2 bases; nucleotides outside the gene matches: 3. Written as DNA, the CDR3 is TGTGCCAGCAGCCCTCGGGAGGCCTACGAGCAGTACTTC. Its translation: CASSPREAYEQYF.

The chain employs TRBV28 and TRBJ1-1; D is possibly TRBD1 (6 bases). Germline V gene lookup returns CDR1 MDHEN and CDR2 SYDVKM. Trimming left V 4 bases short and J 7 bases short, with 13 bases between. The CDR3 has 13 residues. CDR3 region: CASSSFGQREAFF. The DNA for the CDR3 is TGTGCCAGCAGTTCTTTCGGACAGCGTGAAGCTTTCTTT. Using reference TRBV28 and TRBJ1-1 for the parts outside the CDR3, the full variable domain is DVKVTQSSRYLVKRTGEKVFLECVQDMDHENMFWYRQDPGLGLRLIYFSYDVKMKEKGDIPEGYSVSREKKERFSLILESASTNQTSMYLCASSSFGQREAFFGQGTRLTVV.

The chain has TRBV5-4 and TRBJ1-1, with 7 bases that match TRBD1. J gave up 1 base and V 4 bases, and 7 bases lay outside the gene matches. CDR1 is SGHNT, CDR2 YYREEE, per germline (reference sequence). The CDR3 length is 15 residues. CDR3 bases: TGTGCCAGCAGCCAACAACAGGGGTGGAACACTGAAGCTTTCTTT. Its translation: CASSQQQGWNTEAFF.

This chain joins TRBV29-1 and TRBJ1-1; D ambiguous. Trimming removed 1 base at V and 3 bases at J, with 18 bases between. Looked up from germline, CDR1 is SQVTM and CDR2 is ANQGSEA. The CDR3 is made up of 16 amino acids. The CDR3 bases are TGCAGCGTTGAAGGGCGGGCAACGGAATGGGACACTGAAGCTTTCTTT. Translation gives CSVEGRATEWDTEAFF.

This CDR3 is CASSSQGAGDTQYF. CDR3 nucleotides: TGTGCCAGCAGCTCACAGGGGGCAGGCGATACGCAGTATTTT. The genes are TRBV7-8 and TRBJ2-3, with 9 bases that match TRBD1. This CDR3 contains 14 residues. The V segment lost 4 bases and the J segment 6 bases; nucleotides outside the gene matches: 5. The germline V gene encodes CDR1 SGHVS and CDR2 FQNEAQ.

Written as DNA, the CDR3 is TGTGCCAGTAGCTTCGCCCGGAGTGAGACCCAGTACTTC. This codes for CASSFARSETQYF. This sequence joins TRBV19 and TRBJ2-5; D is unclear. Deletions cut 6 bases from V and 5 bases from J, with 13 bases between. Germline CDR1 is LNHDA and CDR2 is SQIVND (reference sequence). CDR3 length: 13 residues.

This chain joins TRBV2 and TRBJ2-4, with 14 bases identical to TRBD2. The trim removed 6 bases at V and 1 base at J, leaving 8 bases unmatched. Germline V CDR1 and CDR2: SNHLY, FYNNEI. This CDR3 spans 18 amino acids. The CDR3 region is CASRGTSGGYGAKNIQYF. In DNA form, the CDR3 reads TGTGCCAGCAGGGGGACTAGCGGGGGTTACGGGGCCAAAAACATTCAGTACTTC.

The chain couples TRBV18 to TRBJ2-1, with 9 bases that match TRBD1. CDR1 and CDR2 (germline): KGHSH, LQKENI. The CDR3 is made up of 14 amino acids. After removal of 4 bases from V and 7 bases from J, the junction contained 5 bases not matched to a gene. The CDR3 protein is CASSRYDRGNEQFF. The CDR3 bases are TGTGCCAGCTCACGATACGACAGGGGGAATGAGCAGTTCTTC.

The chain links TRBV28 to TRBJ1-2; 7 positions agree with TRBD1. Germline loops: CDR1 MDHEN, CDR2 SYDVKM. The CDR3 is made up of 13 amino acids. Trimming at V came to 8 bases and at J to 7 bases, leaving 10 bases not matched to a gene. The CDR3 loop is CASVQRQGGGYTF. CDR3 nucleotide sequence: TGTGCCAGCGTTCAGAGACAGGGCGGTGGCTACACCTTC.

V is TRBV7-2 and J is TRBJ2-7, with D possibly being TRBD2 (5 bases). Trimming stripped 5 bases from V and 3 bases from J, with 14 bases between. Germline-derived CDR1 and CDR2 are SGHTA and FQGNSA. This CDR3 contains 14 residues. The CDR3 protein is CASSLLASSYEQYF. CDR3 coding DNA: TGTGCCAGCAGCCTTCTGGCTAGCAGCTACGAGCAGTACTTC.